This T cell receptor beta chain derives from a study of CDR3 diversity in severe acne. V shed 0 bases and J shed 1 base, with 9 bases lying between them. CDR1 is SQVTM, CDR2 ANQGSEA, per germline. This CDR3 has 14 amino acids. TCRdb fed the PCR reads into MiXCR, producing one record per CDR3 protein. The sample consists of some 84,000 distinct CDR3 sequences, around 49% of them appearing once. This TCR derives from a male donor in good health, without acne. Input material: blood. The V call is TRBV29-1, the J call TRBJ1-1, with D possibly matching TRBD1 (6 bases). The CDR3 DNA follows: TGCAGCGTTGAAGATGAGACAGGGAACACTGAAGCTTTCTTT. Its protein product is CSVEDETGNTEAFF.